These 27 T cell receptor beta chains were sequenced from one sample in a study of T-cell reconstitution after alpha-beta-depleted transplantation in children. Preparation of the TCRbeta library used unique molecular identifiers. MiXCR was run by TCRdb on the PCR reads, yielding one entry per CDR3 protein. Of around 580,000 distinct CDR3 sequences listed, more than 20% were seen once; the top ten hold roughly an eighth. The sample in question was PBMCs, mostly from graft donor cells, obtained 360 days after TCRalphabeta/CD19-depleted stem cell transplant. The receptors here all came from a boy in the first two years of life who had a stem cell transplant for acute myeloid leukemia, so the T cells may come from the graft donor.

This clonotype has only a few counts. This CDR3 reads CASSTLTGADYGYTF. The CDR3 DNA is TGTGCCAGCAGCACCTTAACGGGGGCGGACTATGGCTACACCTTC. The chain carries TRBV7-9 and TRBJ1-2, with D perhaps TRBD1 (6 bases). The CDR3 totals 15 residues. From germline, CDR1 is SEHNR and CDR2 FQNEAQ (reference sequence). V shed 5 bases and J shed 3 bases, with 16 bases lying between them.

This clonotype has a count of ten or more. This rearrangement joins TRBV7-2 to TRBJ2-2; D is possibly TRBD1 or TRBD2 (5 bases each). The germline V and J ends were trimmed by 5 bases and 7 bases, with 17 bases remaining between them. Per the germline V gene, CDR1 is SGHTA and CDR2 is FQGNSA. This CDR3 is 15 amino acids long. This CDR3 reads CASSLGTPLLGELFF. The CDR3 bases are TGTGCCAGCAGCCTGGGGACCCCCCTCCTCGGGGAGCTGTTTTTT.

This clonotype has more than one count but fewer than ten. This rearrangement joins TRBV5-1 to TRBJ2-1; 8 nucleotides align to TRBD1. Trimming took 4 bases from V and 6 from J; bases not matched to a gene: 6. Germline V gene sequence: CDR1 SGHRS, CDR2 YFSETQ. This CDR3 has 14 amino acids. CDR3 sequence: CASSLDRVGNEQFF. The CDR3 DNA reads TGCGCCAGCAGCCTGGACAGGGTGGGCAATGAGCAGTTCTTC.

CDR3 coding DNA: TGTGCCAGCAGCTTAGTTAGGGACCTGGCCGATGAGCAGTTCTTC. As protein: CASSLVRDLADEQFF. The V call is TRBV7-6, the J call TRBJ2-1; D could derive from TRBD1 or TRBD2 (5 bases each). Trimming pared 1 base from V and 8 bases from J, leaving 15 bases between. Germline values: CDR1 SGHVS, CDR2 FNYEAQ. CDR3 size: 15 residues.

The genes are TRBV28 and TRBJ1-2; 7 nucleotides agree with TRBD1. The V gene end was trimmed by 1 base and the J gene end by 3 bases; junction bases not matched to a gene: 2. From germline, CDR1 is MDHEN and CDR2 SYDVKM. The CDR3 spans 14 residues. Here the CDR3 reads CASSLSGTDYGYTF. The CDR3 DNA follows: TGTGCCAGCAGTTTATCCGGGACAGACTATGGCTACACCTTC.

The chain is built from TRBV7-7 and TRBJ2-5, with TRBD1 matching 9 bases. J was trimmed by 3 bases and V by 8 bases; bases with no gene match: 7. The CDR3 runs 14 residues. The germline gives CDR1 SSHAT, CDR2 FNYEAQ (reference sequence). For the CDR3, the DNA is TGTGCCAGCTCTTCCGGGACAGGGAAAGAGACCCAGTACTTC. This codes for CASSSGTGKETQYF.

This clonotype has only a few counts. The chain is built from TRBV7-9 and TRBJ2-1; D may correspond to TRBD1 or TRBD2 (5 bases each). CDR1 SEHNR and CDR2 FQNEAQ come from the germline V gene (reference sequence). V lost 5 bases and J 7 bases, leaving 15 bases between the germline ends. This CDR3 spans 14 amino acids. The DNA of the CDR3 is TGTGCCAGCAGCCCCGGGACCAATACTAATGAGCAGTTCTTC. Translating it yields CASSPGTNTNEQFF.

This clonotype was recorded a few times. The rearrangement links TRBV29-1 to TRBJ1-2; 9 positions agree with TRBD1. Looked up from germline, CDR1 is SQVTM and CDR2 is ANQGSEA. The V segment lost 4 bases and the J segment 2 bases; nucleotides outside the gene matches: 5. The length of the CDR3 is 14 residues. CDR3 residues: CSVVRGQGNYGYTF. Written as DNA, the CDR3 is TGCAGCGTTGTACGCGGACAGGGGAACTATGGCTACACCTTC.

The genes are TRBV12-3 or TRBV12-4 and TRBJ1-3; D unresolved. The V gene lost 6 bases and the J gene lost 0 bases, with 15 bases spanning the gap. This CDR3 contains 16 residues. DNA of the CDR3: TGTGCCAGCAGCCCTTCGGACGGGAGCTCTGGAAACACCATATATTTT. Its translation: CASSPSDGSSGNTIYF.

This clonotype was seen a few times. V is TRBV7-2 and J is TRBJ1-1; D gene ambiguous. The CDR3 sequence is 15 residues long. Trimming took off 2 bases at V and 1 base at J, with 11 bases between the two ends. Germline V gives CDR1 SGHTA, CDR2 FQGNSA. Written as DNA, the CDR3 is TGTGCCAGCAGCTTAATCCTAGGACCGAACACTGAAGCTTTCTTT. This translates into CASSLILGPNTEAFF.

This clonotype was seen repeatedly, ten times or more. The chain joins TRBV6-1 to TRBJ2-1; no clear D. The CDR3 has 11 amino acids. Trimming took 8 bases from V and 1 from J, leaving 3 bases between them. Germline lookup yields CDR1 MNHNS and CDR2 SASEGT. In nucleotides, the CDR3 is TGTGCCAGCCTTTCCTACAATGAGCAGTTCTTC. Its protein is CASLSYNEQFF.

This clonotype was counted at least ten times. The junction departs from the called germline gene at one end, perhaps through a read error. The gene calls are TRBV11-2 and TRBJ2-3; D unclear. The CDR3 has 14 amino acids. CDR1 is SGHAT and CDR2 is FQNNGV in the germline V gene. This CDR3 reads CASSLAQSTDTQYF. CDR3 nucleotides: TGCGCCAGCAGCTTGGCCCAGTCCACAGATACGCAGTATTTT.

The CDR3 coding sequence is TGTGCCAGCAGTTACCCACCACCGACAGGGGTCCCCTATTACGAGCAGTACTTC. Translated, it gives CASSYPPPTGVPYYEQYF. The gene calls are TRBV6-5 and TRBJ2-7, with 8 nucleotides matching TRBD1. V was clipped by 2 bases and J by 4 bases; unmatched bases: 16. In germline, CDR1 is MNHEY, CDR2 SVGAGI. The CDR3 is 18 residues long.

This clonotype showed up just a few times. The CDR3 sequence: CASSSGLHTQYF. For the CDR3, the DNA is TGTGCCAGCAGCTCAGGGCTACATACGCAGTATTTT. The chain couples TRBV7-2 to TRBJ2-3; tentatively, D is TRBD1 (5 bases). Germline V gene sequence: CDR1 SGHTA, CDR2 FQGNSA. The V end was cut by 4 bases, the J end by 7 bases, with 9 bases between. CDR3 length: 12 amino acids.

The V and J genes are TRBV12-3 or TRBV12-4 and TRBJ1-5; TRBD1 might be the D (6 bases). The CDR3 contains 15 residues. Trimming removed 5 bases at V and 5 bases at J, with 16 bases between. CDR3 region: CASSPTGGVHQPQHF. The CDR3 nucleotides are TGTGCCAGCAGTCCTACGGGGGGCGTCCATCAGCCCCAGCATTTT.

This clonotype has only a few counts. The J gene is TRBJ1-2, the V gene TRBV6-5, with D possibly TRBD1 on 5 matching bases. CDR3 length: 14 residues. Germline CDR1 is MNHEY and CDR2 is SVGAGI. The V and J ends lost 4 bases and 6 bases respectively, with 15 bases between them. DNA of the CDR3: TGTGCCAGCAGTTCCGCCGCGTGGGGGGATGGCTACACCTTC. Translated: CASSSAAWGDGYTF.

This clonotype was seen repeatedly, ten times or more. DNA for the CDR3: TGTGCCAGCAGTTTCGGGGGGTCGAGCTCCTACAATGAGCAGTTCTTC. As protein: CASSFGGSSSYNEQFF. The chain uses TRBV12-3 or TRBV12-4 and TRBJ2-1; 7 nucleotides align to TRBD2. V trimming: 3 bases; J trimming: 0 bases; junction bases outside the gene matches: 5. This CDR3 is 16 amino acids long.

This rearrangement joins TRBV20-1 to TRBJ2-2; no firm D call. CDR3 length: 12 amino acids. V was trimmed by 3 bases and J by 8 bases, leaving 10 bases between them. The germline V gene encodes CDR1 DFQATT and CDR2 SNEGSKA (reference sequence). In DNA, the CDR3 is TGCAGTGCTAGTCTACGGGCTGGGGAGCTGTTTTTT. Translation: CSASLRAGELFF.

The V and J genes are TRBV9 and TRBJ1-2, with 7 bases aligning to TRBD1. Germline lookup yields CDR1 SGDLS and CDR2 YYNGEE. The CDR3 covers 14 residues. Trimming took 4 bases from V and 3 from J; bases not matched to a gene: 6. The CDR3 loop is CASSIETGYYGYTF. The CDR3, as DNA: TGTGCCAGCAGCATCGAGACAGGGTACTATGGCTACACCTTC.

This clonotype was recorded at least ten times. The V and J genes are TRBV3-1 and TRBJ2-3; 9 bases agree with TRBD1. CDR3 length: 15 amino acids. V gave up 4 bases and J gave up 4 bases; unmatched junction bases: 6. Looked up from germline, CDR1 is LGHDT and CDR2 is YNNKEL (reference sequence). The CDR3 loop is CASSRRDRAADTQYF. CDR3 nucleotide sequence: TGTGCCAGCAGCCGACGGGACAGGGCGGCAGATACGCAGTATTTT.

The chain has TRBV12-3 or TRBV12-4 and TRBJ2-5; 7 bases map to TRBD2. This CDR3 contains 14 residues. Trimming removed 4 bases from V and 4 bases from J; junction bases left unmatched: 6. The CDR3, as DNA: TGTGCCAGCAGTTCCCCCCGCGGGGGAGAGACCCAGTACTTC. This codes for CASSSPRGGETQYF.

Note on this clonotype: With a much larger clone just one base away, this may be a read error. This rearrangement joins TRBV20-1 to TRBJ2-3; D uncertain. This CDR3 has 12 amino acids. Germline CDR1 DFQATT, CDR2 SNEGSKA (reference sequence). Trimming took off 3 bases at V and 1 base at J, with 5 bases between the two ends. DNA of the CDR3: TGCAGTGCTAGGAGGCGCACAGATACGCAGTATTTT. Amino acids: CSARRRTDTQYF.

This clonotype was detected ten times or more. CDR3 sequence: CASRTGTVDVDSYNEQFF. In DNA form, the CDR3 reads TGCGCCAGCAGGACCGGGACGGTGGATGTCGACTCCTACAATGAGCAGTTCTTC. The gene calls are TRBV5-1 and TRBJ2-1, with D possibly being TRBD1 or TRBD2 (5 bases each). V gave up 5 bases and J gave up 0 bases, with 21 bases separating them. This CDR3 comprises 18 residues. From germline, CDR1 is SGHRS and CDR2 YFSETQ.

This clonotype has just a few counts. The chain uses TRBV12-3 or TRBV12-4 and TRBJ2-5; 9 bases are a match to TRBD1. Unmatched junction bases numbered 7, after V lost 6 bases and J lost 2 bases. This CDR3 has 15 amino acids. CDR3 DNA sequence: TGTGCCAGCAGCCAAGGGACAGGGAGGCAAGAGACCCAGTACTTC. Translating it yields CASSQGTGRQETQYF.

The genes are TRBV4-1 and TRBJ1-2; D is undetermined. The CDR3 totals 15 residues. The V gene's germline CDR1 is MGHRA and CDR2 YSYEKL. V was trimmed by 0 bases and J by 8 bases, leaving 16 bases between them. This chain's CDR3 is CASSQDIGSLGGYTF. CDR3 nucleotide sequence: TGCGCCAGCAGCCAAGACATAGGGAGTTTAGGAGGCTACACCTTC.

This clonotype was observed a single time. It may be a read error: a sequence one base away is much more abundant. The CDR3 sequence is CASSLGQLTDTQYF. The CDR3 nucleotides read TGCGCCAGCAGCTTGGGACAGCTCACAGATACGCAGTATTTT. This rearrangement joins TRBV5-1 to TRBJ2-3, with D perhaps matching TRBD1 (5 bases). V was clipped by 0 bases and J by 2 bases, with 7 bases between them. The germline gives CDR1 SGHRS, CDR2 YFSETQ. The length of the CDR3 is 14 residues.

The genes are TRBV2 and TRBJ2-1; 7 positions match TRBD1. Germline trimming cut 5 bases from V and 5 bases from J; bases unmatched to any gene: 3. Germline V gene lookup returns CDR1 SNHLY and CDR2 FYNNEI. The length of the CDR3 is 13 residues. The CDR3: CASSYRGDNEQFF. CDR3 nucleotide sequence: TGTGCCAGCAGTTACAGGGGAGACAATGAGCAGTTCTTC.